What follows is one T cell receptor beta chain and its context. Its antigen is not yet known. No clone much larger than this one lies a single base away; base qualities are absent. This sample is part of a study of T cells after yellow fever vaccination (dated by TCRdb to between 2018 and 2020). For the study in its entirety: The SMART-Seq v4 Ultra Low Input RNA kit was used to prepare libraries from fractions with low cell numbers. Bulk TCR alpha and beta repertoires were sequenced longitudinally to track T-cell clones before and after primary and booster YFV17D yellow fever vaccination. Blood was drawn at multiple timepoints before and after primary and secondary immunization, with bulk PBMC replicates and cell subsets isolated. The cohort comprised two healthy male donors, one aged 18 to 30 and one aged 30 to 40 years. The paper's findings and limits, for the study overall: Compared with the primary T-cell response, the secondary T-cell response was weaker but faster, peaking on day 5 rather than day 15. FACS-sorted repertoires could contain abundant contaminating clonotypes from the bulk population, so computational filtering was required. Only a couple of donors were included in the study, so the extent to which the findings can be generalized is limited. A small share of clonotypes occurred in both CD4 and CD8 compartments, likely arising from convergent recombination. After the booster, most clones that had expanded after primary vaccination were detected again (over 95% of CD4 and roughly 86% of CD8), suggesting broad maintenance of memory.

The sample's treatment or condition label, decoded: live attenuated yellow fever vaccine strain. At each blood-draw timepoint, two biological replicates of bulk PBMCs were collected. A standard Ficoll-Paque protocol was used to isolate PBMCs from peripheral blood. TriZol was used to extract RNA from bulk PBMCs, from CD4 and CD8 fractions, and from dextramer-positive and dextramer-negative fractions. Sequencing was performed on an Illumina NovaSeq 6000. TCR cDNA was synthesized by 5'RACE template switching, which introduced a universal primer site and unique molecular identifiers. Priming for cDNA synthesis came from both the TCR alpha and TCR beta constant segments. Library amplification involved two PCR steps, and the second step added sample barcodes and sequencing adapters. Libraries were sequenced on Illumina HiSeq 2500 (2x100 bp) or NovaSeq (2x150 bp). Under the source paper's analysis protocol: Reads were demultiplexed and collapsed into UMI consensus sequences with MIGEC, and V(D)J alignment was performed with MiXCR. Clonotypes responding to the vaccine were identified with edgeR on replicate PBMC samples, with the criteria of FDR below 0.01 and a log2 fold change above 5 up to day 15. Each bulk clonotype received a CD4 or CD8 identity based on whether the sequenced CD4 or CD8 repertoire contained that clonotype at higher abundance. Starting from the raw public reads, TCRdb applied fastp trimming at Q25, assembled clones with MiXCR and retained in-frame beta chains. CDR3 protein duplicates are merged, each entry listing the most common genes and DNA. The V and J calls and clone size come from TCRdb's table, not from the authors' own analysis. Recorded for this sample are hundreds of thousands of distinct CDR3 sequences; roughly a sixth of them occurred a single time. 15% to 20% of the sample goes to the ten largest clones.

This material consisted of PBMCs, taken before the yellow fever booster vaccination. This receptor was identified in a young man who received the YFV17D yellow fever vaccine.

The DNA sequence is as follows: TGTGCCAGCAGCTGGAGAGGGGAGAATATAGTAATCTATGGCTACACCTTC. This encodes CASSWRGENIVIYGYTF. The rearranged segments are TRBV5-6 and TRBJ1-2; tentative D gene TRBD1, with 5 bases matching. V was cut back by 3 bases and J by 4 bases, leaving a gap of 22 bases between them. Inclusive of the bounding cysteine and phenylalanine, the CDR3 is 17 residues long. Solely the CDR3 DNA is kept, with 51 bases framed from the first base. Looking up the germline V gene yields CDR1 SGHDT and CDR2 YYEEEE.